Following are 27 T cell receptor beta chains from one sample sequenced in a study of T cell repertoires in cytomegalovirus infection. For these receptors, no antigen is known. MiXCR was run by TCRdb on the reads, yielding one entry per CDR3 protein. The table includes about 890,000 distinct CDR3 sequences, approximately 30% detected once. Sequencing used cultured CD8+ T cells from PBMCs, obtained from culture after CMV antigen stimulation. The receptors stem from a human donor in good health (CMV status not recorded). Some clones in this sample may be carry-over from other donors' samples.

The chain has TRBV9 and TRBJ1-1; D not certain. Between the trimmed V and J ends, which lost 7 bases and 4 bases, there was a span of 14 bases. CDR1 is SGDLS and CDR2 is YYNGEE in the germline V gene. The CDR3 runs 13 residues. CDR3 residues: CASSEVGRTEAFF. As DNA, the CDR3 is TGTGCCAGCTCTGAGGTAGGGCGCACTGAAGCTTTCTTT.

The rearrangement links TRBV19 to TRBJ1-1; D is ambiguous. The germline V gene has CDR1 LNHDA and CDR2 SQIVND (reference sequence). CDR3 length: 12 residues. Trimming took 4 bases from V and 8 from J, leaving 11 bases between them. CDR3 in amino acids: CASSTFGREAFF. CDR3 nucleotides: TGTGCCAGTAGTACCTTCGGGAGGGAAGCTTTCTTT.

The rearrangement joins TRBV6-6 to TRBJ1-4; weak D call: TRBD1 (6 bases). There are 17 residues in the CDR3. Trimming cost V 2 bases and J 4 bases, with 17 bases left between them. Per the germline V gene, CDR1 is MNHNY and CDR2 is SVGAGI (reference sequence). The CDR3 sequence: CASSYLWRQELNEKLFF. DNA of the CDR3: TGTGCCAGCAGTTACCTGTGGAGACAGGAACTTAATGAAAAACTGTTTTTT.

The chain employs TRBV5-1 and TRBJ2-7, with 8 bases fitting TRBD1. V lost 4 bases, J lost 3 bases, and 6 bases stayed unmatched. Germline assignment: CDR1 SGHRS and CDR2 YFSETQ. CDR3 length: 14 amino acids. The CDR3 loop is CASSGQGAGYEQYF. CDR3 nucleotide sequence: TGCGCCAGCAGCGGGCAGGGGGCGGGCTACGAGCAGTACTTC. Drawing the rest from reference TRBV5-1 and TRBJ2-7, the complete variable domain is KAGVTQTPRYLIKTRGQQVTLSCSPISGHRSVSWYQQTPGQGLQFLFEYFSETQRNKGNFPGRFSGRQFSNSRSEMNVSTLELGDSALYLCASSGQGAGYEQYFGPGTRLTVT.

The chain is built from TRBV9 and TRBJ2-7; 9 bases align to TRBD1. There are 14 residues in the CDR3. Germline V gives CDR1 SGDLS, CDR2 YYNGEE. The CDR3 reads CANSPGQGPYEQYV. Written as DNA, the CDR3 is TGTGCCAACAGCCCAGGACAGGGGCCCTACGAGCAGTACGTC.

This chain joins TRBV6-5 and TRBJ1-1; D remains ambiguous. CDR1 and CDR2 from the germline V gene are MNHEY and SVGAGI. V lost 0 bases and J 0 bases, leaving 11 bases between the germline ends. This CDR3 spans 16 amino acids. CDR3 sequence: CASSYSKYRVNTEAFF. CDR3 sequence (DNA): TGTGCCAGCAGTTACTCAAAATATCGGGTGAACACTGAAGCTTTCTTT.

This clonotype came up a few times. CDR3 in amino acids: CASSMGQGYTDTQYF. Here the CDR3 DNA reads TGTGCCAGCAGTATGGGACAGGGTTACACAGATACGCAGTATTTT. This sequence joins TRBV12-3 or TRBV12-4 and TRBJ2-3, with 9 nucleotides matching TRBD1. Trimming removed 5 bases from V and 2 bases from J; junction bases left unmatched: 5. CDR3 size: 15 residues.

The chain combines TRBV19 with TRBJ1-5; 7 positions match TRBD1. Germline lookup yields CDR1 LNHDA and CDR2 SQIVND (reference sequence). J lost 2 bases, V lost 4 bases, and 2 bases had no gene match. This CDR3 contains 14 residues. CDR3 sequence reads: CASSNRGGNQPQHF. The CDR3 nucleotides read TGTGCCAGTAGTAACAGGGGAGGCAATCAGCCCCAGCATTTT. Filled out from reference TRBV19 and TRBJ1-5, the complete variable domain reads DGGITQSPKYLFRKEGQNVTLSCEQNLNHDAMYWYRQDPGQGLRLIYYSQIVNDFQKGDIAEGYSVSREKKESFPLTVTSAQKNPTAFYLCASSNRGGNQPQHFGDGTRLSIL.

The V call is TRBV12-5, the J call TRBJ1-2; D is possibly TRBD1 (5 bases). Per germline, CDR1 LGHNT and CDR2 FRNRAP. The CDR3 is 15 amino acids. With 2 bases removed from V and 2 bases from J, the gap between germline ends came to 12 bases. The CDR3 loop is CASGLRGAFNYGYTF. In DNA, the CDR3 is TGTGCTAGTGGTTTGAGAGGGGCCTTCAACTATGGCTACACCTTC.

This chain joins TRBV27 and TRBJ2-5; D ambiguous. Germline CDR1 is MNHEY and CDR2 is SMNVEV (reference sequence). Deletions cut 2 bases from V and 5 bases from J, with 15 bases between. The CDR3 is 15 amino acids. The CDR3 is CASSLGWRLRETQYF. For the CDR3, the DNA is TGTGCCAGCAGTTTAGGATGGCGCCTAAGGGAGACCCAGTACTTC.

This chain joins TRBV19 and TRBJ2-1; TRBD2 matches at 11 bases. Per germline, CDR1 LNHDA and CDR2 SQIVND (reference sequence). V shed 7 bases and J 4 bases; nucleotides not matched to a gene: 6. The CDR3 runs to 15 residues. The CDR3 nucleotides are TGTGCCAGTATTCCTAGCGGGGGGATTTACAATGAGCAGTTCTTC. This encodes CASIPSGGIYNEQFF.

V gene TRBV2 combines with J gene TRBJ2-7; D may be TRBD2 (5 bases). Germline V gene sequence: CDR1 SNHLY, CDR2 FYNNEI. Trimming cost V 5 bases and J 6 bases, with 11 bases left between them. This CDR3 comprises 12 residues. CDR3 protein: CASSLPRVEQYV. DNA of the CDR3: TGTGCCAGCAGTCTCCCGAGGGTCGAGCAGTACGTC.

This clonotype was observed a few times. The chain couples TRBV11-2 to TRBJ2-2; no reliable D call. CDR3 size: 15 residues. The germline V gene has CDR1 SGHAT and CDR2 FQNNGV. Trimming removed 1 base from V and 9 bases from J, with 15 bases in between. CDR3 nucleotide sequence: TGTGCCAGCAGCTTAGTGTTATGGGGTAACCGGGAGCTGTTTTTT. It specifies CASSLVLWGNRELFF. The whole variable domain, filled in from reference TRBV11-2 and TRBJ2-2, reads EAGVAQSPRYKIIEKRQSVAFWCNPISGHATLYWYQQILGQGPKLLIQFQNNGVVDDSQLPKDRFSAERLKGVDSTLKIQPAKLEDSAVYLCASSLVLWGNRELFFGEGSRLTVL.

The rearrangement joins TRBV10-3 to TRBJ2-1, with 11 bases fitting TRBD1. CDR1 and CDR2 from the germline V gene are ENHRY and SYGVKD. This CDR3 has 17 residues. V shed 2 bases and J 4 bases; nucleotides not matched to a gene: 7. CDR3: CAISENGDRGIYNEQFF. In DNA form, the CDR3 reads TGTGCCATCAGTGAGAATGGGGACAGGGGGATATACAATGAGCAGTTCTTC.

In its sample, this clonotype was seen many times. The chain carries TRBV7-2 and TRBJ2-2; TRBD2 aligns across 8 bases. CDR1 and CDR2 (germline): SGHTA, FQGNSA. There are 18 residues in the CDR3. The ends lost 2 bases at V and 3 bases at J; junction bases unmatched: 11. In DNA form, the CDR3 reads TGTGCCAGCAGCTTAAGTTTCCGCGGGGGGCGTGACACCGGGGAGCTGTTTTTT. It translates to CASSLSFRGGRDTGELFF.

The chain links TRBV12-3 or TRBV12-4 to TRBJ1-3; the D is unclear. The CDR3 loop spans 13 amino acids. V was trimmed by 6 bases and J by 4 bases, leaving 10 bases between them. CDR3 in amino acids: CASSFWEGNTIYF. DNA for the CDR3: TGTGCCAGCAGCTTCTGGGAAGGAAACACCATATATTTT.

The table lists this clonotype with many counts. DNA for the CDR3: TGTGCCAGCACCCCCGCGAGCGGAAAAGAGACCCAGTACTTC. The encoded protein is CASTPASGKETQYF. The J gene is TRBJ2-5, the V gene TRBV7-6, with a weak D call TRBD2 (5 bases). The CDR3 spans 14 residues. V lost 7 bases, J lost 3 bases, and 15 bases lay in between. Germline CDR1 SGHVS, CDR2 FNYEAQ. Supplemented by reference TRBV7-6 and TRBJ2-5, the full variable domain reads GAGVSQSPRYKVTKRGQDVALRCDPISGHVSLYWYRQALGQGPEFLTYFNYEAQQDKSGLPNDRFSAERPEGSISTLTIQRTEQRDSAMYRCASTPASGKETQYFGPGTRLLVL.

This clonotype was observed a few times. V gene TRBV9 combines with J gene TRBJ2-2; D remains ambiguous. The CDR3 sequence is 17 residues long. The germline V gene has CDR1 SGDLS and CDR2 YYNGEE. The germline V and J ends were trimmed by 4 bases and 0 bases, with 16 bases remaining between them. The CDR3 nucleotides read TGTGCCAGCAGCCCCTCGATTCAGACTGCGAACACCGGGGAGCTGTTTTTT. Amino acids: CASSPSIQTANTGELFF.

The CDR3 sequence: CASKPGQSSAYEQYF. Written as DNA, the CDR3 is TGTGCCAGCAAACCGGGACAGAGCAGCGCCTACGAGCAGTACTTC. The chain employs TRBV6-6 and TRBJ2-7; 7 bases match TRBD1. This CDR3 is built from 15 residues. Unmatched junction bases numbered 11, after V lost 7 bases and J lost 2 bases. From germline, CDR1 is MNHNY and CDR2 SVGAGI (reference sequence).

The chain recombines TRBV9 with TRBJ2-2, with TRBD2 matching 9 bases. Losses at the gene ends were 0 bases for V and 6 bases for J; bases not matched to a gene: 9. This CDR3 has 17 residues. Germline loops: CDR1 SGDLS, CDR2 YYNGEE. CDR3 in amino acids: CASSVDTSGQPPGELFF. The CDR3 DNA follows: TGTGCCAGCAGCGTAGATACTAGCGGGCAACCACCCGGGGAGCTGTTTTTT.

In its sample, this clonotype was seen many times. This rearrangement joins TRBV7-2 to TRBJ1-5; D uncertain. From germline, CDR1 is SGHTA and CDR2 FQGNSA. The CDR3 has 15 residues. Trimming took off 1 base at V and 0 bases at J, with 7 bases between the two ends. CDR3 nucleotide sequence: TGTGCCAGCAGCTTAGACCTTTATAGCAATCAGCCCCAGCATTTT. Amino acids: CASSLDLYSNQPQHF.

This clonotype has a count of ten or more. This chain connects TRBV28 to TRBJ2-1; D call uncertain. Trimming took 3 bases from V and 8 from J, leaving 11 bases between them. The germline V gene has CDR1 MDHEN and CDR2 SYDVKM. The CDR3 runs 13 residues. The CDR3, as DNA: TGTGCCAGCAGTTTGGGCGGCTTCGATGAGCAGTTCTTC. Translation gives CASSLGGFDEQFF.

This clonotype was counted between two and nine times. CDR3 in DNA: TGTGCCAGCAGCTCGGGACGGTTCAATCAGCCCCAGCATTTT. It is translated as CASSSGRFNQPQHF. The chain has TRBV7-9 and TRBJ1-5, with D possibly being TRBD1 (5 bases). Germline CDR1 SEHNR, CDR2 FQNEAQ (reference sequence). Trimming left V 4 bases short and J 3 bases short, with 10 bases between. The CDR3 is 14 residues long.

In its sample, this clonotype was seen a few times. The V and J genes are TRBV20-1 and TRBJ2-6; 7 nucleotides match TRBD1. V lost 0 bases to trimming and J lost 2 bases; unmatched junction nucleotides: 4. CDR1 and CDR2 from the germline V gene are DFQATT and SNEGSKA (reference sequence). CDR3 size: 16 residues. The CDR3 nucleotides are TGCAGTGCTAGAGACCCAGACAGGGCTGGGGCCAACGTCCTGACTTTC. Amino acid sequence: CSARDPDRAGANVLTF.

The chain is built from TRBV27 and TRBJ2-7, with 7 positions matching TRBD1. V dropped 5 bases and J dropped 6; count of bases not matched to a gene: 4. Germline V lookup: CDR1 MNHEY, CDR2 SMNVEV (reference sequence). This CDR3 spans 12 amino acids. CDR3 in amino acids: CASSQQGSEQYF. In DNA form, the CDR3 reads TGTGCCAGCAGTCAACAGGGGTCCGAGCAGTACTTC.

This clonotype was detected ten times or more. This chain joins TRBV27 and TRBJ1-5; D not resolved. CDR1 is MNHEY, CDR2 SMNVEV, per germline (reference sequence). The CDR3 is 13 residues long. V lost 3 bases to trimming and J lost 0 bases, with 3 bases between them. CDR3 amino acids: CASSFFSNQPQHF. DNA of the CDR3: TGTGCCAGCAGTTTTTTTAGCAATCAGCCCCAGCATTTT.

This chain uses TRBV27 with TRBJ1-6, with TRBD1 as a possible D gene (6 bases). The CDR3 loop spans 16 amino acids. Germline V gene sequence: CDR1 MNHEY, CDR2 SMNVEV (reference sequence). Trimming pared 3 bases from V and 10 bases from J, leaving 19 bases between. This CDR3 is CASSFGGGGAGSPLHF. In DNA form, the CDR3 reads TGTGCCAGCAGTTTTGGGGGCGGGGGCGCCGGGTCACCCCTCCACTTT.